The present TCR beta chain was sequenced within a study of human T cells and chemical hapten exposure. The CDR3 sequence is 13 residues long. V was clipped by 3 bases and J by 6 bases, with 11 bases between them. Germline values: CDR1 SEHNR, CDR2 FQNEAQ (reference sequence). Time point meaning: patch test 2, 6 weeks after DPC sensitization. The treatment denotes: therapeutic diphenylcyclopropenone sensitization with weekly scalp DPC. At every patch-test visit, blood was drawn before the patch test was applied. TCRdb ran MiXCR on the RACE reads and lists one entry per CDR3 protein. The sample includes under 450,000 distinct CDR3 sequences, over 6% of them seen just once.

The material was whole blood, obtained in connection with sensitization to the hapten diphenylcyclopropenone (DPC). The clonotype comes from a woman between 18 and 29 years old with alopecia areata. Some clones in this sample may be carry-over from other donors' samples. This rearrangement joins TRBV7-9 to TRBJ1-1; possibly TRBD1 for D (6 bases). Here the CDR3 reads CASSFAGEPEAFF. CDR3 bases: TGTGCCAGCAGCTTCGCAGGGGAACCTGAAGCTTTCTTT.